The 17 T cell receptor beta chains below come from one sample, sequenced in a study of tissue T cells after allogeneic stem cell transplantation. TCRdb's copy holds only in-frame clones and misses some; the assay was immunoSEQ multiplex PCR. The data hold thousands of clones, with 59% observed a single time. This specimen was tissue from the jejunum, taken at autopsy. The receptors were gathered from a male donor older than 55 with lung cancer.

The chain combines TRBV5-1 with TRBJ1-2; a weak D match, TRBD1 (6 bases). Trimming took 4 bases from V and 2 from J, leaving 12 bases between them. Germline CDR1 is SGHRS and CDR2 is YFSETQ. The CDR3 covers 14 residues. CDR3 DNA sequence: TGCGCCAGCAGCAACAAACAGGGAAACTATGGCTACACCTTC. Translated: CASSNKQGNYGYTF.

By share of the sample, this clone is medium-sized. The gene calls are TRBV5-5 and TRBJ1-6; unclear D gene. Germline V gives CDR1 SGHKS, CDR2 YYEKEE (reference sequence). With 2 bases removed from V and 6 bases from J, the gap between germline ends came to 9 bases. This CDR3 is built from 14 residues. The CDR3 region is CASSFLDFNSPLHF. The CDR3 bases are TGTGCCAGCAGCTTTCTCGACTTTAATTCACCCCTCCACTTT.

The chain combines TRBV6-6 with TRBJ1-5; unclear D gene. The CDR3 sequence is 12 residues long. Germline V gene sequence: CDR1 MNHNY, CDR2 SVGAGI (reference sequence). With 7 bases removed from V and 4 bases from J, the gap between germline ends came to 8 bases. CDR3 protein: CASTHENQPQHF. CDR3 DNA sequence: TGTGCCAGCACCCACGAGAATCAGCCCCAGCATTTT.

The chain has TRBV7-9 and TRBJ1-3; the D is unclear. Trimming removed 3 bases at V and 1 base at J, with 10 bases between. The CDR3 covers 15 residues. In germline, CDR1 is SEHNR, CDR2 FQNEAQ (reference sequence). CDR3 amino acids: CASSLGVGSGNTIYF. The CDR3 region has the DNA TGTGCCAGCAGCTTGGGTGTAGGGTCTGGAAACACCATATATTTT.

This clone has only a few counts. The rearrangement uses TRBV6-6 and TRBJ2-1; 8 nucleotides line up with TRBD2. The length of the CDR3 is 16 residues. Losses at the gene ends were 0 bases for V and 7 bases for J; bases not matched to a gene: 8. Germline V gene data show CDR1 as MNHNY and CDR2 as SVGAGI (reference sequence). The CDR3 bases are TGTGCCAGCAGTTACTCACATAGCGGGGAGACGAATGAGCAGTTCTTC. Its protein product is CASSYSHSGETNEQFF.

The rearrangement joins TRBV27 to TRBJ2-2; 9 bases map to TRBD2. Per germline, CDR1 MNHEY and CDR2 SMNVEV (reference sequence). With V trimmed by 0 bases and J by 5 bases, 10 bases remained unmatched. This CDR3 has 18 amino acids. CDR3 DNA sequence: TGTGCCAGCAGTTTATCTTGGGCGGCGGGAGGGCCTACCGGGGAGCTGTTTTTT. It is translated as CASSLSWAAGGPTGELFF.

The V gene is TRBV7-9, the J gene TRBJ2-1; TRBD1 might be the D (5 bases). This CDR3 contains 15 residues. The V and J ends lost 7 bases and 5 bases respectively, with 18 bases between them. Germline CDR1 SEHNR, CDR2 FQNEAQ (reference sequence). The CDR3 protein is CASTPPGRADNEQFF. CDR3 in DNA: TGTGCCAGCACCCCACCCGGCAGGGCGGACAATGAGCAGTTCTTC.

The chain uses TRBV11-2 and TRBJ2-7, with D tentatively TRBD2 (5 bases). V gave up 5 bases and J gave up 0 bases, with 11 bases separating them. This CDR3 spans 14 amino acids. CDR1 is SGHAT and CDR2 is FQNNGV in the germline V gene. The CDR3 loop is CASSTDYSSYEQYF. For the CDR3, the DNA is TGTGCCAGCAGCACAGACTACAGCTCCTACGAGCAGTACTTC.

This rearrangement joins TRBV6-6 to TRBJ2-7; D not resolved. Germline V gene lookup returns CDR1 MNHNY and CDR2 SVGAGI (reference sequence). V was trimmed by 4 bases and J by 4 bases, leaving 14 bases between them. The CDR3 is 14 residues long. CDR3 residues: CASSFGFGPYEQYF. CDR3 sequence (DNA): TGTGCCAGCAGTTTTGGCTTTGGGCCTTACGAGCAGTACTTC.

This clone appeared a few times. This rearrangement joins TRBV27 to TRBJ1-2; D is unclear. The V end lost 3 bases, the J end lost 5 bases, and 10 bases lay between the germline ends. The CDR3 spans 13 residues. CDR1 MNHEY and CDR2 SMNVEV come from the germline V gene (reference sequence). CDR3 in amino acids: CASSFVGSYGYTF. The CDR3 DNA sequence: TGTGCCAGCAGTTTTGTCGGCAGTTATGGCTACACCTTC.

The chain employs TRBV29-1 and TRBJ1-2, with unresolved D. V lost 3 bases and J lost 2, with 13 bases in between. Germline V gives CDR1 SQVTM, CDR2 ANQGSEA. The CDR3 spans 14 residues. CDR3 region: CSVEGKGPNYGYTF. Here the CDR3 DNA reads TGCAGCGTTGAGGGTAAGGGCCCCAACTATGGCTACACCTTC.

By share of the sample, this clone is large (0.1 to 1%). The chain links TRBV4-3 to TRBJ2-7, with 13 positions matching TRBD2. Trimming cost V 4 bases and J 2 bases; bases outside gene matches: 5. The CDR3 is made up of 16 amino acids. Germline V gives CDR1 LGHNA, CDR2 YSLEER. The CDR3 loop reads CASSPGLAGETYEQYF. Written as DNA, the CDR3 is TGCGCCAGCAGCCCAGGACTAGCGGGGGAGACCTACGAGCAGTACTTC.

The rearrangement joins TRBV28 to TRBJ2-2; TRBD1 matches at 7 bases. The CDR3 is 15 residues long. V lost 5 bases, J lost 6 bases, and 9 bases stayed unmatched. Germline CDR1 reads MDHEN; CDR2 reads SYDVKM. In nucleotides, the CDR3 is TGTGCCAGCAGTAAACCGACAGGGAAGCCCGGGGAGCTGTTTTTT. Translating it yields CASSKPTGKPGELFF.

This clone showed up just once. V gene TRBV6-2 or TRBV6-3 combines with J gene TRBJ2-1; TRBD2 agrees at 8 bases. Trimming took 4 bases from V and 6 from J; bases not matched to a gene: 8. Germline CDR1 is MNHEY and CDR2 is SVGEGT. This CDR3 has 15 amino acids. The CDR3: CASSFGTSSGNEQFF. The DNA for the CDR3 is TGTGCCAGCAGTTTCGGGACTAGTAGTGGCAATGAGCAGTTCTTC.

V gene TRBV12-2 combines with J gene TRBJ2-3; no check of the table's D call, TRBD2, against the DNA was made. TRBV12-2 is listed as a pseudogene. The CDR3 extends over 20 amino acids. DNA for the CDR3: TGTGCAAGTCGCTTAAATTGGTCAAGACTTCCGGCCAGCAGCACAGATACGCAGTATTTT. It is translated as CASRLNWSRLPASSTDTQYF.

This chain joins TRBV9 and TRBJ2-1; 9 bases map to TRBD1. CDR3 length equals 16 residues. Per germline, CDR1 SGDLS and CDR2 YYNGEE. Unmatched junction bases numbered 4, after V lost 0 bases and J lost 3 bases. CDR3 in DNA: TGTGCCAGCAGCGTAGCTGGGACAGGGAACTACAATGAGCAGTTCTTC. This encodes CASSVAGTGNYNEQFF.

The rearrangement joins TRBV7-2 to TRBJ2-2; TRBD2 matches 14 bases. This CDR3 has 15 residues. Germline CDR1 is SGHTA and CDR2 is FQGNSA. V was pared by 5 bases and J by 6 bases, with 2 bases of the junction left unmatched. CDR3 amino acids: CASSRGLAGAGELFF. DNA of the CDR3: TGTGCCAGCAGCAGGGGACTAGCGGGAGCCGGGGAGCTGTTTTTT.